This record concerns one T cell receptor (beta chain) sequence. Original handling: Amplification from reference gene primers served as the basis for estimated nucleated cell counts. The method was immunoSEQ multiplex PCR; TCRdb's version includes in-frame clones alone and lacks a portion of them. V, J and clone size derive from that table, while D and trimming were established from the DNA sequence. The sample has some 80,000 clones; 90% are singletons. Germline V gene data show CDR1 as SGHTA and CDR2 as FQGNSA. Trimming took 5 bases from V and 3 from J; bases not matched to a gene: 12. CDR3 length: 16 amino acids. The sample comes from a study of blood T cell repertoires in COVID-19. Overall study: Donors in the United States, Italy and Spain gave samples during acute or convalescent COVID-19. Sources were T cells, B-cell-depleted T cells, or PBMCs; the material itself was cDNA or gDNA.

The chain recombines TRBV7-2 with TRBJ1-1, with 7 bases that match TRBD1. The sample consisted of peripheral blood. The sequence came from a human donor in a cohort sampled during active COVID-19. The CDR3: CASSLTGVLRDTEAFF. CDR3 sequence (DNA): TGTGCCAGCAGCCTCACAGGGGTCCTACGGGACACTGAAGCTTTCTTT.